These T cell receptor beta chains were read from a single sample in a study of CD8 T cells in Susac syndrome. In TCRdb, the immunoSEQ multiplex PCR reads were re-called with MiXCR into one record per CDR3 protein. The sample has some 300,000 distinct CDR3 sequences, approximately 85% seen once. The specimen sequenced was CD8+ T cells from PBMCs. The receptors here all came from a human donor with multiple sclerosis. Each CDR3 is given with its conserved first and last residue. A D gene is named only where the DNA matches it firmly. Not all rows give a size; the values are once, few, many and, for expanded clones, a class.

clone size: -
D gene: -
V gene: TRBV30
J gene: TRBJ1-3
CDR3 protein: CAWSLVGSGNTIYF
CDR3 DNA: TGTGCCTGGAGCCTCGTAGGCTCTGGAAACACCATATATTTT

clone size: -
D gene: -
V gene: TRBV28
J gene: TRBJ2-7
CDR3 protein: CASRLPGNEQYF
CDR3 DNA: TGTGCCAGCAGACTCCCCGGGAACGAGCAGTACTTC

clone size: -
D gene: TRBD2
V gene: TRBV7-9
J gene: TRBJ2-1
CDR3 protein: CASSLLAGRVGEQFF
CDR3 DNA: TGTGCCAGCAGCTTGCTAGCGGGCCGGGTTGGAGAGCAGTTCTTC

clone size: -
D gene: TRBD2
V gene: TRBV28
J gene: TRBJ2-3
CDR3 protein: CASSSPRTSGRLPFTDTQYF
CDR3 DNA: TGTGCCAGCAGTTCCCCTAGGACTAGCGGGAGGCTTCCGTTCACAGATACGCAGTATTTT

clone size: -
D gene: TRBD2
V gene: TRBV6-5
J gene: TRBJ2-1
CDR3 protein: CASSYSPTSGATSSYNEQFF
CDR3 DNA: TGTGCCAGCAGTTACTCTCCGACTAGCGGGGCCACGAGCTCCTACAATGAGCAGTTCTTC

clone size: -
D gene: TRBD1
V gene: TRBV4-3
J gene: TRBJ1-1
CDR3 protein: CASSQDPDPDRWNTEAFF
CDR3 DNA: TGCGCCAGCAGCCAAGACCCAGATCCGGACAGGTGGAACACTGAAGCTTTCTTT

clone size: few
D gene: TRBD1
V gene: TRBV9
J gene: TRBJ1-3
CDR3 protein: CASSVQGAGNTIYF
CDR3 DNA: TGTGCCAGCAGCGTACAGGGGGCTGGAAACACCATATATTTT

clone size: -
D gene: TRBD2
V gene: TRBV5-6
J gene: TRBJ2-1
CDR3 protein: CASSLDKRELNEQFF
CDR3 DNA: TGTGCCAGCAGCTTGGATAAGCGGGAGTTGAATGAGCAGTTCTTC

clone size: -
D gene: TRBD2
V gene: TRBV12-3/TRBV12-4
J gene: TRBJ2-1
CDR3 protein: CASTSVAGGVDEQFF
CDR3 DNA: TGTGCCAGCACCTCGGTGGCGGGAGGTGTAGATGAGCAGTTCTTC

clone size: -
D gene: TRBD2
V gene: TRBV6-2/TRBV6-3
J gene: TRBJ2-2
CDR3 protein: CASSYRLAGTTGELFF
CDR3 DNA: TGTGCCAGCAGTTACCGGCTAGCGGGGACCACCGGGGAGCTGTTTTTT

clone size: -
D gene: TRBD2
V gene: TRBV7-2
J gene: TRBJ2-1
CDR3 protein: CASSPWTSGGGEQFF
CDR3 DNA: TGTGCCAGCAGTCCGTGGACTAGCGGAGGGGGTGAGCAGTTCTTC

clone size: -
D gene: -
V gene: TRBV7-2
J gene: TRBJ2-2
CDR3 protein: CASSLANGELFF
CDR3 DNA: TGTGCCAGCAGCTTAGCAAACGGGGAGCTGTTTTTT

clone size: -
D gene: -
V gene: TRBV19
J gene: TRBJ2-3
CDR3 protein: CASNLVGGSTDTQYF
CDR3 DNA: TGTGCCAGTAACCTTGTGGGGGGAAGCACAGATACGCAGTATTTT

clone size: once
D gene: TRBD1
V gene: TRBV24-1
J gene: TRBJ2-5
CDR3 protein: CATSEAGTEETQYF
CDR3 DNA: TGTGCCACCAGTGAGGCCGGGACAGAAGAGACCCAGTACTTC

clone size: -
D gene: -
V gene: TRBV6-1
J gene: TRBJ1-5
CDR3 protein: CASRAWRNQPQHF
CDR3 DNA: TGTGCCAGCAGGGCCTGGAGAAATCAGCCCCAGCATTTT

clone size: -
D gene: -
V gene: TRBV7-9
J gene: TRBJ2-2
CDR3 protein: CASSLGGIGELFF
CDR3 DNA: TGTGCCAGCAGCTTAGGGGGGATCGGGGAGCTGTTTTTT

clone size: -
D gene: -
V gene: TRBV4-3
J gene: TRBJ1-4
CDR3 protein: CASSHLLSEGRDGEKLFF
CDR3 DNA: TGCGCCAGCAGCCATCTGCTTAGCGAAGGACGGGACGGTGAAAAACTGTTTTTT

clone size: -
D gene: -
V gene: TRBV5-1
J gene: TRBJ1-5
CDR3 protein: CASSLVGTHYSNQPQHF
CDR3 DNA: TGCGCCAGCAGCTTGGTCGGGACACATTATAGCAATCAGCCCCAGCATTTT

clone size: -
D gene: TRBD1
V gene: TRBV29-1
J gene: TRBJ1-1
CDR3 protein: CSAWGMGQGKTEAFF
CDR3 DNA: TGCAGCGCTTGGGGTATGGGACAGGGGAAGACTGAAGCTTTCTTT

clone size: few
D gene: TRBD1
V gene: TRBV27
J gene: TRBJ2-1
CDR3 protein: CASSLGQGLYNEQFF
CDR3 DNA: TGTGCCAGCAGTTTAGGACAGGGCCTTTACAATGAGCAGTTCTTC

clone size: -
D gene: TRBD1
V gene: TRBV28
J gene: TRBJ2-1
CDR3 protein: CASSFPGTAQFF
CDR3 DNA: TGTGCCAGCAGTTTCCCCGGGACAGCGCAGTTCTTC

clone size: -
D gene: -
V gene: TRBV19
J gene: TRBJ1-2
CDR3 protein: CASSIRGEDRGYTF
CDR3 DNA: TGTGCCAGTAGTATTCGAGGCGAGGATCGGGGCTACACCTTC

clone size: -
D gene: -
V gene: TRBV7-9
J gene: TRBJ1-3
CDR3 protein: CASSRLHREAIYF
CDR3 DNA: TGTGCCAGCAGCCGACTTCACCGGGAGGCCATATATTTT

clone size: -
D gene: -
V gene: TRBV19
J gene: TRBJ2-2
CDR3 protein: CATSLGYNTGELFF
CDR3 DNA: TGTGCCACTTCCCTGGGTTACAACACCGGGGAGCTGTTTTTT

clone size: -
D gene: -
V gene: TRBV29-1
J gene: TRBJ1-2
CDR3 protein: CSVEDRQRAAYGYTF
CDR3 DNA: TGCAGCGTTGAAGATCGGCAAAGAGCAGCCTATGGCTACACCTTC

clone size: -
D gene: TRBD1
V gene: TRBV5-1
J gene: TRBJ1-1
CDR3 protein: CASSLGQGSLSTEAFF
CDR3 DNA: TGCGCCAGCAGCTTGGGACAGGGGTCCCTAAGCACTGAAGCTTTCTTT

clone size: -
D gene: TRBD1
V gene: TRBV29-1
J gene: TRBJ2-7
CDR3 protein: CSVMGKDRGLSYEQYF
CDR3 DNA: TGCAGCGTGATGGGAAAGGACAGGGGGCTGTCCTACGAGCAGTACTTC

clone size: -
D gene: TRBD2
V gene: TRBV9
J gene: TRBJ2-7
CDR3 protein: CASSATREGLAGPYEQYF
CDR3 DNA: TGTGCCAGCAGCGCCACTCGAGAGGGACTAGCGGGACCTTACGAGCAGTACTTC

clone size: -
D gene: TRBD2
V gene: TRBV6-2/TRBV6-3
J gene: TRBJ2-6
CDR3 protein: CAIALAGAPSGANVLTF
CDR3 DNA: TGTGCCATCGCACTAGCGGGAGCCCCCTCTGGGGCCAACGTCCTGACTTTC

clone size: -
D gene: TRBD1
V gene: TRBV6-1
J gene: TRBJ2-2
CDR3 protein: CASSPGTGWKVGELFF
CDR3 DNA: TGTGCCAGCAGTCCCGGGACAGGTTGGAAGGTCGGGGAGCTGTTTTTT

clone size: -
D gene: -
V gene: TRBV13
J gene: TRBJ1-2
CDR3 protein: CASFRHTGGYTF
CDR3 DNA: TGTGCCAGCTTCCGACACACGGGTGGCTACACCTTC

clone size: -
D gene: TRBD2
V gene: TRBV6-5
J gene: TRBJ2-1
CDR3 protein: CASSLAGGPENQFF
CDR3 DNA: TGTGCCAGCAGTTTAGCGGGAGGGCCTGAAAATCAGTTCTTC

clone size: -
D gene: -
V gene: TRBV10-3
J gene: TRBJ2-5
CDR3 protein: CAIGAADFQETQYF
CDR3 DNA: TGTGCCATCGGGGCGGCGGATTTCCAAGAGACCCAGTACTTC

clone size: -
D gene: -
V gene: TRBV10-3
J gene: TRBJ2-7
CDR3 protein: CAINSPGESYEQYF
CDR3 DNA: TGTGCCATCAACTCTCCGGGAGAGTCCTACGAGCAGTACTTC

clone size: -
D gene: TRBD2
V gene: TRBV3-1
J gene: TRBJ2-7
CDR3 protein: CASSQGLAGPPREQYF
CDR3 DNA: TGTGCCAGCAGCCAGGGCCTAGCGGGACCTCCCCGGGAGCAGTACTTC

clone size: -
D gene: -
V gene: TRBV7-2
J gene: TRBJ2-3
CDR3 protein: CASSPPVRDTQYF
CDR3 DNA: TGTGCCAGCAGCCCTCCGGTCAGGGATACGCAGTATTTT

clone size: -
D gene: -
V gene: TRBV6-2/TRBV6-3
J gene: TRBJ2-3
CDR3 protein: CASSYAIADYLSTDTQYF
CDR3 DNA: TGTGCCAGCAGTTACGCTATAGCGGATTACTTAAGCACAGATACGCAGTATTTT

clone size: -
D gene: -
V gene: TRBV7-9
J gene: TRBJ2-1
CDR3 protein: CASSLDQGSFVDEQFF
CDR3 DNA: TGTGCCAGCAGCTTAGACCAGGGAAGCTTTGTGGATGAGCAGTTCTTC

clone size: -
D gene: -
V gene: TRBV6-5
J gene: TRBJ2-1
CDR3 protein: CASSYTPRGRKFF
CDR3 DNA: TGTGCCAGCAGTTACACGCCTCGGGGGAGAAAGTTCTTC

clone size: -
D gene: -
V gene: TRBV27
J gene: TRBJ2-7
CDR3 protein: CASSLSGGSSWLRQYF
CDR3 DNA: TGTGCCAGCAGTTTAAGCGGTGGGAGTTCTTGGCTACGGCAGTACTTC

clone size: -
D gene: -
V gene: TRBV29-1
J gene: TRBJ2-3
CDR3 protein: CSVETGLTDTQYF
CDR3 DNA: TGCAGCGTTGAAACCGGTCTCACAGATACGCAGTATTTT